This is a list of T cell receptor beta chains from one sample in a study of blood T cell repertoires in COVID-19. Assay used: immunoSEQ multiplex PCR; TCRdb lists only in-frame clones, some missing. The table lists fewer than 350,000 clones, under 90% of them singletons. Sequenced input: PBMCs or T cells enriched from blood (not recorded which). All receptors come from a man aged 55 to 70 who had recovered from COVID-19. Both conserved end residues are part of each CDR3. A D gene is named only where the DNA matches it firmly. Expanded clones are given a class, and other clones once, few, many or no size at all.

abundance: .; d_gene: TRBD1; len: 15; v_gene: TRBV3-1/TRBV3-2; j_gene: TRBJ1-3; CDR3aa: CASSLGTGPGNTIYF; CDR3nt: TGTGCCAGCAGCCTCGGGACAGGGCCTGGAAACACCATATATTTT
abundance: .; d_gene: .; len: 13; v_gene: TRBV28; j_gene: TRBJ1-2; CDR3aa: CASTTGANYGYTF; CDR3nt: TGTGCCAGCACCACCGGGGCTAACTATGGCTACACCTTC
abundance: .; d_gene: .; len: 13; v_gene: TRBV5-1; j_gene: TRBJ1-1; CDR3aa: CASSQGSNTEAFF; CDR3nt: TGCGCCAGCAGCCAGGGGAGTAACACTGAAGCTTTCTTT
abundance: .; d_gene: .; len: 13; v_gene: TRBV5-6; j_gene: TRBJ1-5; CDR3aa: CASSLDPDQPQHF; CDR3nt: TGTGCCAGCAGCTTGGACCCAGATCAGCCCCAGCATTTT
abundance: .; d_gene: TRBD1; len: 17; v_gene: TRBV5-1; j_gene: TRBJ1-4; CDR3aa: CASSLVPQGSVPEKLFF; CDR3nt: TGCGCCAGCAGCTTGGTACCACAGGGGTCCGTTCCGGAAAAACTGTTTTTT
abundance: .; d_gene: .; len: 19; v_gene: TRBV15; j_gene: TRBJ2-3; CDR3aa: CATSRDMSHAGAGTDTQYF; CDR3nt: TGTGCCACCAGCAGAGATATGTCACACGCGGGGGCAGGCACAGATACGCAGTATTTT
abundance: .; d_gene: .; len: 16; v_gene: TRBV30; j_gene: TRBJ2-3; CDR3aa: CAWSVGLGYGADTQYF; CDR3nt: TGTGCCTGGAGTGTTGGGCTCGGGTACGGGGCAGATACGCAGTATTTT
abundance: .; d_gene: TRBD1; len: 16; v_gene: TRBV19; j_gene: TRBJ1-3; CDR3aa: CASSIGRGRPGNTIYF; CDR3nt: TGTGCCAGTAGTATCGGGAGGGGGCGGCCTGGAAACACCATATATTTT
abundance: .; d_gene: TRBD2; len: 16; v_gene: TRBV11-2; j_gene: TRBJ2-7; CDR3aa: CASSQRTSGRYYEQYF; CDR3nt: TGTGCCAGCAGCCAAAGGACTAGCGGGAGGTACTACGAGCAGTACTTC
abundance: .; d_gene: .; len: 13; v_gene: TRBV7-9; j_gene: TRBJ1-2; CDR3aa: CASSYGGVHGYTF; CDR3nt: TGTGCCAGCAGCTATGGCGGGGTGCATGGCTACACCTTC
abundance: .; d_gene: .; len: 19; v_gene: TRBV11-3; j_gene: TRBJ2-3; CDR3aa: CASSAYSGGARFSTDTQYF; CDR3nt: TGTGCCAGCAGCGCATACTCTGGAGGCGCCCGCTTTAGCACAGATACGCAGTATTTT
abundance: .; d_gene: .; len: 13; v_gene: TRBV21-1; j_gene: TRBJ1-2; CDR3aa: CASSRQGKSGYTF; CDR3nt: TGTGCCAGCAGCAGACAGGGGAAGAGTGGCTACACCTTC
abundance: few; d_gene: TRBD1; len: 13; v_gene: TRBV30; j_gene: TRBJ1-5; CDR3aa: CAWSGQGNQPQHF; CDR3nt: TGTGCCTGGAGCGGACAGGGCAATCAGCCCCAGCATTTT
abundance: .; d_gene: TRBD1; len: 15; v_gene: TRBV28; j_gene: TRBJ1-6; CDR3aa: CASLPPQGRNSPLHF; CDR3nt: TGTGCCAGCCTGCCCCCACAGGGGAGGAATTCACCCCTCCACTTT
abundance: .; d_gene: .; len: 13; v_gene: TRBV5-4; j_gene: TRBJ2-5; CDR3aa: CASSRSMEETQYF; CDR3nt: TGTGCCAGCAGCCGGAGTATGGAAGAGACCCAGTACTTC
abundance: .; d_gene: .; len: 16; v_gene: TRBV4-2; j_gene: TRBJ2-3; CDR3aa: CASSQQATRVADTQYF; CDR3nt: TGTGCCAGCAGCCAACAGGCGACTAGGGTAGCAGATACGCAGTATTTT
abundance: .; d_gene: .; len: 12; v_gene: TRBV28; j_gene: TRBJ2-1; CDR3aa: CASSDTTLEQFF; CDR3nt: TGTGCCAGCAGTGATACTACACTAGAGCAGTTCTTC
abundance: .; d_gene: .; len: 11; v_gene: TRBV12-3/TRBV12-4; j_gene: TRBJ2-7; CDR3aa: CASSYGYEQYF; CDR3nt: TGTGCCAGCAGCTACGGCTACGAGCAGTACTTC
abundance: .; d_gene: TRBD1; len: 14; v_gene: TRBV15; j_gene: TRBJ1-2; CDR3aa: CATSRGDRGYGYTF; CDR3nt: TGTGCCACCAGCAGAGGGGACAGGGGGTATGGCTACACCTTC
abundance: .; d_gene: .; len: 13; v_gene: TRBV6-5; j_gene: TRBJ2-7; CDR3aa: CASSYTETYEQYF; CDR3nt: TGTGCCAGCAGTTACACGGAGACCTACGAGCAGTACTTC
abundance: .; d_gene: TRBD1; len: 16; v_gene: TRBV28; j_gene: TRBJ2-1; CDR3aa: CASNPSGTGFYNEQFF; CDR3nt: TGTGCCAGCAACCCCTCCGGGACAGGTTTTTACAATGAGCAGTTCTTC
abundance: once; d_gene: TRBD1; len: 14; v_gene: TRBV5-1; j_gene: TRBJ1-2; CDR3aa: CASCLRDSNYGYTF; CDR3nt: TGCGCCAGCTGCCTACGGGACAGTAACTATGGCTACACCTTC
abundance: once; d_gene: TRBD2; len: 17; v_gene: TRBV15; j_gene: TRBJ2-7; CDR3aa: CATSRAIGTSGTNEQYF; CDR3nt: TGTGCCACCAGCAGAGCAATAGGGACTAGCGGGACGAACGAGCAGTACTTC
abundance: once; d_gene: TRBD2; len: 14; v_gene: TRBV7-3; j_gene: TRBJ2-5; CDR3aa: CASSITSGQETQYF; CDR3nt: TGTGCCAGCAGTATTACTAGCGGACAAGAGACCCAGTACTTC
abundance: .; d_gene: TRBD2; len: 13; v_gene: TRBV12-3/TRBV12-4; j_gene: TRBJ2-1; CDR3aa: CASITGGSGEQFF; CDR3nt: TGTGCCAGCATTACGGGAGGGTCGGGTGAGCAGTTCTTC
abundance: .; d_gene: TRBD2; len: 17; v_gene: TRBV5-1; j_gene: TRBJ2-3; CDR3aa: CASSSGLAGVVTDTQYF; CDR3nt: TGCGCCAGCAGCTCCGGACTAGCGGGAGTGGTGACAGATACGCAGTATTTT
abundance: .; d_gene: .; len: 14; v_gene: TRBV18; j_gene: TRBJ1-4; CDR3aa: CASSPSSTNEKLFF; CDR3nt: TGTGCCAGCTCACCGAGCTCAACTAATGAAAAACTGTTTTTT
abundance: .; d_gene: .; len: 18; v_gene: TRBV6-4; j_gene: TRBJ2-7; CDR3aa: CASSDSLWVSGIDYEQYF; CDR3nt: TGTGCCAGCAGTGACTCTTTGTGGGTTTCCGGGATTGATTACGAGCAGTACTTC
abundance: .; d_gene: .; len: 14; v_gene: TRBV7-7; j_gene: TRBJ2-1; CDR3aa: CASSPNGGINEQFF; CDR3nt: TGTGCTAGCAGCCCCAATGGAGGGATCAATGAGCAGTTCTTC
abundance: .; d_gene: TRBD1; len: 16; v_gene: TRBV7-9; j_gene: TRBJ1-3; CDR3aa: CASSSADRGQWDTIYF; CDR3nt: TGTGCCAGCAGCTCCGCGGACAGGGGGCAGTGGGACACCATATATTTT
abundance: few; d_gene: .; len: 13; v_gene: TRBV19; j_gene: TRBJ2-1; CDR3aa: CASSIDWTGEQFF; CDR3nt: TGTGCCAGTAGTATAGATTGGACTGGTGAGCAGTTCTTC
abundance: .; d_gene: .; len: 13; v_gene: TRBV6-4; j_gene: TRBJ1-2; CDR3aa: CASSDLTTGGYTF; CDR3nt: TGTGCCAGCAGTGACTTGACGACAGGTGGCTACACCTTC
abundance: .; d_gene: .; len: 14; v_gene: TRBV3-1/TRBV3-2; j_gene: TRBJ2-7; CDR3aa: CASSLYSPSGEQYF; CDR3nt: TGTGCCAGCAGCCTATATTCACCCAGCGGGGAGCAGTACTTC
abundance: .; d_gene: .; len: 13; v_gene: TRBV12-3/TRBV12-4; j_gene: TRBJ2-5; CDR3aa: CASRLTSSETQYF; CDR3nt: TGTGCCAGCAGACTGACTAGTTCCGAGACCCAGTACTTC
abundance: .; d_gene: TRBD2; len: 12; v_gene: TRBV10-3; j_gene: TRBJ2-7; CDR3aa: CAISGLADEQYF; CDR3nt: TGTGCCATCAGCGGACTAGCGGACGAGCAGTACTTC
abundance: once; d_gene: TRBD2; len: 15; v_gene: TRBV24-1; j_gene: TRBJ2-1; CDR3aa: CATSGTSGRFNEQFF; CDR3nt: TGTGCCACCAGTGGTACTAGCGGGAGGTTCAATGAGCAGTTCTTC
abundance: .; d_gene: TRBD1; len: 15; v_gene: TRBV6-5; j_gene: TRBJ2-1; CDR3aa: CASSYSGQGSVEQFF; CDR3nt: TGTGCCAGCAGTTACTCGGGACAGGGGTCGGTTGAGCAGTTCTTC
abundance: .; d_gene: TRBD2; len: 16; v_gene: TRBV27; j_gene: TRBJ2-1; CDR3aa: CASSLSLAGSYNEQFF; CDR3nt: TGTGCCAGCAGTTTATCTCTAGCGGGCTCCTACAATGAGCAGTTCTTC
abundance: once; d_gene: .; len: 16; v_gene: TRBV7-2; j_gene: TRBJ2-1; CDR3aa: CASRSGGRDRYNEQFF; CDR3nt: TGTGCCAGCAGATCCGGGGGGCGGGACCGTTACAATGAGCAGTTCTTC